This entry lists 21 T cell receptor beta chains sequenced from one sample in a study of cytomegalovirus exposure and HLA in healthy donors. In the PCR, 60 Vbeta and 13 Jbeta primers were used. Sequenced by immunoSEQ multiplex PCR; TCRdb stores in-frame clones only, minus some. The table records about 120,000 clones, around 77% of them present only once. Sequencing input: PBMCs. The source is a man aged 18-30 years in good health and CMV-seropositive.

The chain is built from TRBV5-6 and TRBJ2-7, with D uncertain. V was shortened by 4 bases and J by 4 bases, with 9 bases between the two germline ends. Germline assignment: CDR1 SGHDT and CDR2 YYEEEE. The length of the CDR3 is 12 residues. The CDR3 bases are TGTGCCAGCAGCGCCGGGTTATACGAGCAGTACTTC. Encoded protein: CASSAGLYEQYF.

The chain employs TRBV7-9 and TRBJ2-1; 12 bases agree with TRBD2. The CDR3 sequence is 17 residues long. V was pared by 2 bases and J by 9 bases, with 11 bases of the junction left unmatched. In germline, CDR1 is SEHNR, CDR2 FQNEAQ (reference sequence). For the CDR3, the DNA is TGTGCCAGCAGCTTAAGGGGGGAGACTAGCGGGAGCGTTGAGCAGTTCTTC. Protein product: CASSLRGETSGSVEQFF.

The chain couples TRBV7-9 to TRBJ1-2; possible D gene TRBD1, 5 bases. The ends were cut back, 3 bases at V and 3 bases at J, with 11 bases in the middle. Germline V lookup: CDR1 SEHNR, CDR2 FQNEAQ (reference sequence). This CDR3 spans 14 amino acids. The CDR3 sequence: CASSFPLQDYGYTF. The CDR3 DNA sequence: TGTGCCAGCAGCTTCCCCTTACAGGACTATGGCTACACCTTC.

The gene calls are TRBV18 and TRBJ2-7; D perhaps matches TRBD2 (7 bases). Germline lookup yields CDR1 KGHSH and CDR2 LQKENI. The CDR3 totals 16 residues. The germline V and J ends were trimmed by 2 bases and 5 bases, with 19 bases remaining between them. CDR3 in amino acids: CASSPSSGGLGNEQYF. CDR3 sequence (DNA): TGTGCCAGCTCACCAAGTTCGGGGGGCCTCGGCAACGAGCAGTACTTC. The whole variable domain, filled in from reference TRBV18 and TRBJ2-7, reads NAGVMQNPRHLVRRRGQEARLRCSPMKGHSHVYWYRQLPEEGLKFMVYLQKENIIDESGMPKERFSAEFPKEGPSILRIQQVVRGDSAAYFCASSPSSGGLGNEQYFGPGTRLTVT.

The DNA for the CDR3 is TGTGCCAGCAGCGTAGATGGGACTAGAAGCGAGCAGTACTTC. Its protein is CASSVDGTRSEQYF. The chain combines TRBV9 with TRBJ2-7; 8 positions match TRBD2. CDR3 length: 14 residues. Losses at the gene ends were 0 bases for V and 6 bases for J; bases not matched to a gene: 5. Germline lookup yields CDR1 SGDLS and CDR2 YYNGEE. The variable domain in full, with the rest retrieved from reference TRBV9 and TRBJ2-7, is DSGVTQTPKHLITATGQRVTLRCSPRSGDLSVYWYQQSLDQGLQFLIQYYNGEERAKGNILERFSAQQFPDLHSELNLSSLELGDSALYFCASSVDGTRSEQYFGPGTRLTVT.

The rearrangement uses TRBV4-1 and TRBJ2-2, with TRBD2 matching over 10 bases. The CDR3 contains 16 residues. J gave up 9 bases and V 0 bases, and 7 bases lay outside the gene matches. Germline loops: CDR1 MGHRA, CDR2 YSYEKL. CDR3 DNA: TGCGCCAGCAGCCAAGATTACACTAGCGGGATCAGGGAGCTGTTTTTT. Translated, it gives CASSQDYTSGIRELFF.

V and J are TRBV7-6 and TRBJ2-5; 12 bases are a match to TRBD2. The germline V gene has CDR1 SGHVS and CDR2 FNYEAQ. There are 14 residues in the CDR3. With V trimmed by 3 bases and J by 11 bases, 7 bases remained unmatched. CDR3 sequence: CASSLTSGSREQYF. CDR3 DNA sequence: TGTGCCAGCAGCTTGACTAGCGGGAGTCGGGAGCAGTACTTC. Full variable domain (outside the CDR3, taken from reference TRBV7-6 and TRBJ2-5): GAGVSQSPRYKVTKRGQDVALRCDPISGHVSLYWYRQALGQGPEFLTYFNYEAQQDKSGLPNDRFSAERPEGSISTLTIQRTEQRDSAMYRCASSLTSGSREQYFGPGTRLLVL.

The gene calls are TRBV10-3 and TRBJ2-7; D gene uncertain. The CDR3 extends over 12 amino acids. The ends were cut back, 4 bases at V and 3 bases at J, with 7 bases in the middle. Germline V gene sequence: CDR1 ENHRY, CDR2 SYGVKD. In DNA, the CDR3 is TGTGCCATCAGTGTTCAGGACTACGAGCAGTACTTC. This encodes CAISVQDYEQYF.

This chain uses TRBV2 with TRBJ1-6, with TRBD1 identical over 9 bases. The germline V gene has CDR1 SNHLY and CDR2 FYNNEI. CDR3 length equals 14 residues. The ends lost 5 bases at V and 9 bases at J; junction bases unmatched: 5. The chain's CDR3 is CASSTGGRGSPLHF. CDR3 nucleotides: TGTGCCAGCAGTACAGGGGGCCGAGGTTCACCCCTCCACTTT.

The genes are TRBV21-1 and TRBJ1-6; the table's D call, TRBD1, has no DNA check behind it. TRBV21-1 has pseudogene status. The CDR3 length is 20 residues. Here the CDR3 DNA reads TGTGCCAGCAGCAAAGGTAGACAGGGGGCTGGACGAAATTGTAATTCACCCCTCCACTTT. Protein sequence: CASSKGRQGAGRNCNSPLHF.

V and J are TRBV4-1 and TRBJ2-7; D is undetermined. The CDR3 spans 14 residues. Germline CDR1 reads MGHRA; CDR2 reads YSYEKL. Trimming left V 6 bases short and J 0 bases short, with 12 bases between. CDR3 residues: CASRAAGSSYEQYF. In DNA, the CDR3 is TGCGCCAGCAGGGCCGCAGGAAGCTCCTACGAGCAGTACTTC.

The V and J genes are TRBV7-6 and TRBJ2-7; 8 bases map to TRBD1. This CDR3 comprises 15 residues. Per germline, CDR1 SGHVS and CDR2 FNYEAQ. V lost 5 bases, J lost 7 bases, and 13 bases stayed unmatched. CDR3 protein: CASSLTLAGGREQYF. CDR3 nucleotide sequence: TGTGCCAGCAGCCTTACTTTGGCAGGGGGCCGGGAGCAGTACTTC.

The rearrangement joins TRBV28 to TRBJ1-2; 10 bases map to TRBD1. The CDR3 runs to 13 residues. The junction had 1 base not matched to a gene; V was cut back by 3 bases and J by 6 bases. CDR1 and CDR2 from the germline V gene are MDHEN and SYDVKM. CDR3 loop: CASSLGTGDGYTF. The CDR3 nucleotides are TGTGCCAGCAGTTTGGGGACAGGGGATGGCTACACCTTC.

This chain connects TRBV2 to TRBJ2-7; TRBD1 is a possible D gene (5 bases). CDR1 SNHLY and CDR2 FYNNEI come from the germline V gene. The V and J ends lost 8 bases and 10 bases respectively, with 15 bases between them. The CDR3 is made up of 11 amino acids. The CDR3 bases are TGTGCCAGCGGATTAGCAGGGAATCAGTACTTC. It codes for CASGLAGNQYF.

The V gene is TRBV6-1, the J gene TRBJ2-7; 8 nucleotides match TRBD2. The CDR3 contains 14 residues. Trimming at V came to 2 bases and at J to 2 bases, leaving 2 bases not matched to a gene. CDR1 and CDR2 from the germline V gene are MNHNS and SASEGT. The CDR3 sequence: CASSELAGTYEQYF. DNA of the CDR3: TGTGCCAGCAGTGAACTAGCGGGTACCTACGAGCAGTACTTC.

The chain couples TRBV6-1 to TRBJ2-1, with 9 bases aligning to TRBD1. J gave up 9 bases and V 6 bases, and 9 bases lay outside the gene matches. The CDR3 covers 14 residues. Germline lookup yields CDR1 MNHNS and CDR2 SASEGT. DNA of the CDR3: TGTGCCAGCAGCCAGGACAGGGGTGAAGTTGAGCAGTTCTTC. The encoded protein is CASSQDRGEVEQFF.

The rearrangement uses TRBV7-8 and TRBJ2-7, with 8 bases identical to TRBD1. After removal of 1 base from V and 7 bases from J, the junction contained 9 bases not matched to a gene. Germline lookup yields CDR1 SGHVS and CDR2 FQNEAQ. This CDR3 comprises 15 residues. The chain's CDR3 is CASSLDGQGSGEQYF. DNA for the CDR3: TGTGCCAGCAGCTTAGACGGACAGGGTAGTGGGGAGCAGTACTTC.

To note about this clone: A junction boundary mismatches the germline segment, possibly from a read error. V usage is TRBV6-5 and J usage is TRBJ2-4, with D maybe TRBD2 (5 bases). The V gene's germline CDR1 is MNHEY and CDR2 SVGAGI. The CDR3 totals 13 residues. The CDR3 nucleotides are TGTGCCAGCAGATCCCTCGGGGAAAACAGTCAGTACTTC. Residues: CASRSLGENSQYF.

The chain joins TRBV6-1 to TRBJ1-3; D is undetermined. Germline CDR1 is MNHNS and CDR2 is SASEGT. Trimming pared 2 bases from V and 0 bases from J, leaving 8 bases between. This CDR3 is built from 15 residues. For the CDR3, the DNA is TGTGCCAGCAGTGAACTGGGGAGCTCTGGAAACACCATATATTTT. The encoded protein is CASSELGSSGNTIYF.

The CDR3 coding sequence is TGTGCCAGCCGACCGGCCAAACCGGGACAGGGTAGTTCACCCCTCCACTTT. Its translation: CASRPAKPGQGSSPLHF. The genes are TRBV27 and TRBJ1-6; 9 bases match TRBD1. The CDR3 extends over 17 amino acids. Trimming at V came to 8 bases and at J to 9 bases, leaving 17 bases not matched to a gene. Germline CDR1 MNHEY, CDR2 SMNVEV (reference sequence).

The chain is built from TRBV7-6 and TRBJ2-5; the D is unclear. Near its end, the DNA agrees better with TRBJ2-7, so the J call may be wrong. This CDR3 spans 13 amino acids. Germline assignment: CDR1 SGHVS and CDR2 FNYEAQ. The CDR3 region has the DNA TGTGCCAGCAGCTTAGTCAACAGTCGCGAGCAGTACTTC. It yields the protein CASSLVNSREQYF.